There are a few counts of the clone carrying this T cell receptor (beta chain). These data belong to a study of blood T cell repertoires in COVID-19. On the study more broadly: The samples span acute and convalescent COVID-19 from the United States, Italy and Spain. PBMCs, B-cell-depleted T cells, or T cells provided the cDNA or gDNA that made up the material.

Original analysis: Amplifying reference gene primers gave estimates of nucleated cell counts. Sequencing used immunoSEQ multiplex PCR; TCRdb keeps in-frame clones, though not all of them. V and J calls plus clone size are reproduced from that table; the DNA served to infer D and trimming. The sample carries roughly 38,000 clones, about four fifths recorded once. The sample comprised peripheral blood. This sequence was found in a man in his fifties or sixties in a cohort sampled during active COVID-19.

CDR3 nucleotides: TGTGCCAGCTCAGAGACAGGGTCCTACGAGCAGTACTTC. This codes for CASSETGSYEQYF. The rearrangement uses TRBV18 and TRBJ2-7, with TRBD1 identical over 7 bases. The length of the CDR3 is 13 residues. With 5 bases clipped from V and 1 base from J, the junction kept 2 bases outside the gene matches. Germline CDR1 and CDR2: KGHSH and LQKENI.